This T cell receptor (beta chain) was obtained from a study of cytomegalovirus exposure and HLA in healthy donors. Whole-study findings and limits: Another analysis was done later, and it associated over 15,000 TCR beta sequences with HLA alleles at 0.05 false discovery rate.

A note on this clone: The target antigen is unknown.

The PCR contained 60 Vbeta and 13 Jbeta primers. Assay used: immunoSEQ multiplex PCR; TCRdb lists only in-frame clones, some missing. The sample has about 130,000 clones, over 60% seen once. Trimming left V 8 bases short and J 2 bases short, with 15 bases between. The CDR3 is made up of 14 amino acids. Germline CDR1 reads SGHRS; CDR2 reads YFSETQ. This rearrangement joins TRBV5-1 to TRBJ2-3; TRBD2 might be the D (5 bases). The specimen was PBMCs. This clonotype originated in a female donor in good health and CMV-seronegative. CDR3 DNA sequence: TGCGCCAGTGCACTAGACACGAACACAGATACGCAGTATTTT. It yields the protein CASALDTNTDTQYF.